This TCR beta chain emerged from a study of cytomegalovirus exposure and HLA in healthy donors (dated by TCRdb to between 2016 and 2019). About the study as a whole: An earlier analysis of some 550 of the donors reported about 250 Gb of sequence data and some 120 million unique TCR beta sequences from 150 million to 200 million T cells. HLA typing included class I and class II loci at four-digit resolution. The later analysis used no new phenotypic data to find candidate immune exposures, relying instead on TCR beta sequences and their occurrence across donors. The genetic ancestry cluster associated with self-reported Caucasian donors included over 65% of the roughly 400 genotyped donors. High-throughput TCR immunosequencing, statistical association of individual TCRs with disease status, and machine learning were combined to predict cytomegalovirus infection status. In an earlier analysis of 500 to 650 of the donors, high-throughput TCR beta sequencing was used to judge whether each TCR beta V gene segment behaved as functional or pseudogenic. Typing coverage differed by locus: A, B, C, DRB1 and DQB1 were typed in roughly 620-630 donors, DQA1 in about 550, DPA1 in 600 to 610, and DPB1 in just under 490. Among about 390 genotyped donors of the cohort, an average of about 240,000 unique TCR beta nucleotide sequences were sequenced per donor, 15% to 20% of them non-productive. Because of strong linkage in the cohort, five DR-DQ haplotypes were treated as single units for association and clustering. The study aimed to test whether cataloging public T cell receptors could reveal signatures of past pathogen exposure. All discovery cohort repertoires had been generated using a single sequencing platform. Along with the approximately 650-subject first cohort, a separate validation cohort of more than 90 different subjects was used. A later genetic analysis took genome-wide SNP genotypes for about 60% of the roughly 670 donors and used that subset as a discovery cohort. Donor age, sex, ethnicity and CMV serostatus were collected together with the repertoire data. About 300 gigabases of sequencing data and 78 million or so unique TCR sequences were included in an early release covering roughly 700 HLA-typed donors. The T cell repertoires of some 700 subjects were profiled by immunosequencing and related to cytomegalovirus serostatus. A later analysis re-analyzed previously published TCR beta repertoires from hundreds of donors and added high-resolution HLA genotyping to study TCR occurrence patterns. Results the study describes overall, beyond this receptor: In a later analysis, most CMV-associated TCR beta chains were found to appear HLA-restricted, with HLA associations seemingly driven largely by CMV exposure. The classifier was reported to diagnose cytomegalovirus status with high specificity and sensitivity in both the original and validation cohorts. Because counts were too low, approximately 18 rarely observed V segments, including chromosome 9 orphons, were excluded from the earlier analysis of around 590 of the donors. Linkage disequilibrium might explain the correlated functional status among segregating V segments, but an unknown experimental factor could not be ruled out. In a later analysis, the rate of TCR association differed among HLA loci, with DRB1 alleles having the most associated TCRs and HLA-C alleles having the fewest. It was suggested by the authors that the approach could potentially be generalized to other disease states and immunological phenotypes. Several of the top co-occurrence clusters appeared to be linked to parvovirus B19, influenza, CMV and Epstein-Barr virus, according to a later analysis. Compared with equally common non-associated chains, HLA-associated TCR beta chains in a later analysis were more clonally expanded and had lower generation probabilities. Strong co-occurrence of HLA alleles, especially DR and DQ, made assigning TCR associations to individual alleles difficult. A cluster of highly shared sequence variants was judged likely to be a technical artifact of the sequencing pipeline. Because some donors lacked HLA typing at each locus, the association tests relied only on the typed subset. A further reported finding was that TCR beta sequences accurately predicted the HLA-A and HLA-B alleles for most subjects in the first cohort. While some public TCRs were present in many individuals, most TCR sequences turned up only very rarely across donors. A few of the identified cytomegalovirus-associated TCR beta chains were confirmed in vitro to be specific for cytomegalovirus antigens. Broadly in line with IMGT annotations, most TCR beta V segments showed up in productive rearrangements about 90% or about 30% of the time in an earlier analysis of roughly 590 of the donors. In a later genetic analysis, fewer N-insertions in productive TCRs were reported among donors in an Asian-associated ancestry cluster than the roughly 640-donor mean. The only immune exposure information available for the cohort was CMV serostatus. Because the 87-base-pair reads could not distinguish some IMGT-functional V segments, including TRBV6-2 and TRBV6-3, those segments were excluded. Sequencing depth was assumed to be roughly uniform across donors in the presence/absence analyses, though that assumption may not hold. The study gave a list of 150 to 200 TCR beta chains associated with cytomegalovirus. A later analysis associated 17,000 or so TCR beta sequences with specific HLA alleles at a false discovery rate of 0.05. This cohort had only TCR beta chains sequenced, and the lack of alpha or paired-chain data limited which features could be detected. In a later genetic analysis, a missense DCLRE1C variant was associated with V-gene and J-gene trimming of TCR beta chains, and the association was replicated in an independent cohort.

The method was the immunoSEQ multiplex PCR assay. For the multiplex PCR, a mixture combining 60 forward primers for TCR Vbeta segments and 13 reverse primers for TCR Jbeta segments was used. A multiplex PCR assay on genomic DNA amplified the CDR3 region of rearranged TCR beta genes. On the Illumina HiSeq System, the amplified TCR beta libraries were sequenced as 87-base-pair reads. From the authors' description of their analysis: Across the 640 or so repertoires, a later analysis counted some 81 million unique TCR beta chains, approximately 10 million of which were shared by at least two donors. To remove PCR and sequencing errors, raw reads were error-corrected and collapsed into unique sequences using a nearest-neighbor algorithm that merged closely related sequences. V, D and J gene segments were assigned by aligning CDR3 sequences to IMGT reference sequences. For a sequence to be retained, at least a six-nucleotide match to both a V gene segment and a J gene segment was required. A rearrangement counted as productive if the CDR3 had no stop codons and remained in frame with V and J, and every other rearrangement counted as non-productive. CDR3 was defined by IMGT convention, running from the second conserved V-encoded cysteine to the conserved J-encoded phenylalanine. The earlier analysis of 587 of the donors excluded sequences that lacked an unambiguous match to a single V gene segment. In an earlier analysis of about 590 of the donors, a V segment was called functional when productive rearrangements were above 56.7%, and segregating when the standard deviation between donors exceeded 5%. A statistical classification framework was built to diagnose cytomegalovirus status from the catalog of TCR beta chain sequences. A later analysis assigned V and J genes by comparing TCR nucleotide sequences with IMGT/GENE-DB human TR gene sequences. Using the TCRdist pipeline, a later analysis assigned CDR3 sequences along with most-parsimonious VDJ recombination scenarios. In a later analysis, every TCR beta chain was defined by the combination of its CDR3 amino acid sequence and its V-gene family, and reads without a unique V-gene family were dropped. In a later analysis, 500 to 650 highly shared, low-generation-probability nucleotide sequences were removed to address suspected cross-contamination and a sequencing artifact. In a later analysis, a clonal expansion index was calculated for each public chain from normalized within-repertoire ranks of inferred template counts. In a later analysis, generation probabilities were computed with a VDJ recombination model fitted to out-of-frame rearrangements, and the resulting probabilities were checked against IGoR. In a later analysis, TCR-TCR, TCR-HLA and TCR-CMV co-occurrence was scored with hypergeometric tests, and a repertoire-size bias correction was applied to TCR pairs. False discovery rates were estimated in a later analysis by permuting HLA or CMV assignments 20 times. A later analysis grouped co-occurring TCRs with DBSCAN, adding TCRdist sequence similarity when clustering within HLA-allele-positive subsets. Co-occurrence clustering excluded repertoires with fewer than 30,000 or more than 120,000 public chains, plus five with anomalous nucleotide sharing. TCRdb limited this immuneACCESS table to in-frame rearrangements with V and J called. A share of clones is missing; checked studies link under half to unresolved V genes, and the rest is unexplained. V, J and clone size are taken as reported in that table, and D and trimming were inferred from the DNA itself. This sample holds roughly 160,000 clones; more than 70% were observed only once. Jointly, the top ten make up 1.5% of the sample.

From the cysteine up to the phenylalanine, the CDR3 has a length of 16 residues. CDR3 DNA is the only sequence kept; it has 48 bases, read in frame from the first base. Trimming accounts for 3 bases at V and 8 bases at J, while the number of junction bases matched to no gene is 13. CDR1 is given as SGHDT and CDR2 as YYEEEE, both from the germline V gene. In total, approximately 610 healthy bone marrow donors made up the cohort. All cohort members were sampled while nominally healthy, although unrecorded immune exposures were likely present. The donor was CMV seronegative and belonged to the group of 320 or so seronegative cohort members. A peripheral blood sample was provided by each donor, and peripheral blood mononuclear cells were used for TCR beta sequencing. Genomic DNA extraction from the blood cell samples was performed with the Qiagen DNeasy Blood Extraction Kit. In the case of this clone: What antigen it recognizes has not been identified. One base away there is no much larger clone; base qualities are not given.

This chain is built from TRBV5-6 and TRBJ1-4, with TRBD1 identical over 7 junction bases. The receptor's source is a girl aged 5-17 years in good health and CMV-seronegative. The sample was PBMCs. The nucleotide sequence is TGTGCCAGCAGCTCAACGCGACAGGGTGGGATAGAAAAACTGTTTTTT. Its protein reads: CASSSTRQGGIEKLFF.